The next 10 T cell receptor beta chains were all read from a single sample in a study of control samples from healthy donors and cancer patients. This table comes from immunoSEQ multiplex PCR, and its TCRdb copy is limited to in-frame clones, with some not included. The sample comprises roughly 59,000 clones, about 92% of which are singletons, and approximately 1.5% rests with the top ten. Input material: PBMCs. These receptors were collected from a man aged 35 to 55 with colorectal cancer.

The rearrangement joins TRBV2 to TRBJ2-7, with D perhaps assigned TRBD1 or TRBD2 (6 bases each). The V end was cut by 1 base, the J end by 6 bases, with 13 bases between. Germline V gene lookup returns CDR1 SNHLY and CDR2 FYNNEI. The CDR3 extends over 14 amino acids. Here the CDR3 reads CASSEGRGVGEQYF. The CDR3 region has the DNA TGTGCCAGCAGTGAAGGAAGGGGGGTAGGCGAGCAGTACTTC. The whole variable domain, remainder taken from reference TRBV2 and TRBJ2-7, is EPEVTQTPSHQVTQMGQEVILRCVPISNHLYFYWYRQILGQKVEFLVSFYNNEISEKSEIFDDQFSVERPDGSNFTLKIRSTKLEDSAMYFCASSEGRGVGEQYFGPGTRLTVT.

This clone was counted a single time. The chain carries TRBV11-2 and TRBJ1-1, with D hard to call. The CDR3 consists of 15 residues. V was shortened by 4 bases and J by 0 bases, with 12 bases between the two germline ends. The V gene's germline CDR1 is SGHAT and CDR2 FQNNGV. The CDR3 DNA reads TGTGCCAGCAGCTCCTCCACGGTCATGAACACTGAAGCTTTCTTT. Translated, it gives CASSSSTVMNTEAFF.

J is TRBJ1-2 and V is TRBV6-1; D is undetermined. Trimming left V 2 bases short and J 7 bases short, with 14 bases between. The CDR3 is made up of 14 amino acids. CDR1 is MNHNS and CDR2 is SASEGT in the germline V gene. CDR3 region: CASSEPTWRTGYTF. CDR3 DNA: TGTGCCAGCAGTGAACCCACGTGGAGGACTGGCTACACCTTC.

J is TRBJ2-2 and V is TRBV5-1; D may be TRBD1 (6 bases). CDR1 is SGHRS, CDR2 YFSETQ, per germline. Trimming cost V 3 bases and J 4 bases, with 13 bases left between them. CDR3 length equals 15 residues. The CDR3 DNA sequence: TGCGCCAGCAGCTCCCTCAGGGGTAGCACCGGGGAGCTGTTTTTT. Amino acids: CASSSLRGSTGELFF. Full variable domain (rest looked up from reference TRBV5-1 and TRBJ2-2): KAGVTQTPRYLIKTRGQQVTLSCSPISGHRSVSWYQQTPGQGLQFLFEYFSETQRNKGNFPGRFSGRQFSNSRSEMNVSTLELGDSALYLCASSSLRGSTGELFFGEGSRLTVL.

The CDR3: CASSSTGGRMNTEAFF. The CDR3 DNA reads TGTGCCAGCAGCTCGACTGGGGGAAGAATGAACACTGAAGCTTTCTTT. The chain links TRBV11-3 to TRBJ1-1, with a weak D call TRBD1 (5 bases). V was clipped by 4 bases and J by 0 bases, with 15 bases between them. This CDR3 region has 16 residues. CDR1 SGHNT and CDR2 YENEEA come from the germline V gene.

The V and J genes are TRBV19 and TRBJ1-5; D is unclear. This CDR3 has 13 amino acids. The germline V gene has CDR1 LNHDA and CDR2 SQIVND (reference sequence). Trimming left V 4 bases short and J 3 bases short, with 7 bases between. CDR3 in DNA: TGTGCCAGTAGTACCTCCGTCAATCAGCCCCAGCATTTT. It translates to CASSTSVNQPQHF.

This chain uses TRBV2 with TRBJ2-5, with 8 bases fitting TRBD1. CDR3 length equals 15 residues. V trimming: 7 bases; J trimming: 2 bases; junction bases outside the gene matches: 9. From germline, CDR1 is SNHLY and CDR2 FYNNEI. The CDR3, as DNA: TGTGCCAGCAAGTACGGGACAGGAGCTCAAGAGACCCAGTACTTC. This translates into CASKYGTGAQETQYF.

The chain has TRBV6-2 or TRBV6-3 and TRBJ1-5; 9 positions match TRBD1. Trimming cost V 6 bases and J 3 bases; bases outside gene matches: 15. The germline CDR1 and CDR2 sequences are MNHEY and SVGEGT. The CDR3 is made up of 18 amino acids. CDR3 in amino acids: CASSSMPPGQGINQPQHF. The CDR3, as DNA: TGTGCCAGCAGCTCCATGCCCCCGGGACAGGGAATCAATCAGCCCCAGCATTTT.

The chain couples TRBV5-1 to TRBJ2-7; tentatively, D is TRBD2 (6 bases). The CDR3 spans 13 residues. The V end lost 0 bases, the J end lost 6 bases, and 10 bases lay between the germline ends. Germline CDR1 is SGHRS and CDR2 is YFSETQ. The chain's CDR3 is CASSLDGGAEQYF. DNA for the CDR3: TGCGCCAGCAGCTTGGATGGCGGGGCCGAGCAGTACTTC.

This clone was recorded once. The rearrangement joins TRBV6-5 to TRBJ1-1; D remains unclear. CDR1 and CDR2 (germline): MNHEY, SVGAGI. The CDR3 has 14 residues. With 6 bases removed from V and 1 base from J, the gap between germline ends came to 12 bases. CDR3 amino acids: CASSPTLGNTEAFF. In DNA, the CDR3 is TGTGCCAGCAGCCCAACGTTGGGGAACACTGAAGCTTTCTTT.